Below, 7 T cell receptor beta chains from the same sample are listed, as sequenced in a study of T cells in Graves' hyperthyroidism and ophthalmopathy. Amplification of TCR beta CDR3 regions was performed using RNA transcripts as template. Carried out on the TCR CDR3, a first-round RT-PCR used the HTBI primer set. TCRdb used MiXCR to reprocess the multiplex PCR reads, holding one entry per CDR3 protein. The profile shows 500,000 to 600,000 distinct CDR3 sequences, around 42% of them singletons. Sequencing used peripheral blood or thyroid tissue (not recorded which). The origin of the receptors is an adult woman with Graves' disease, either hyperthyroidism or ophthalmopathy (not recorded which).

About this clonotype itself: An end of the junction differs from the germline gene, which may be a read error. The V gene is TRBV2, the J gene TRBJ2-2; D is unresolved. CDR1 is SNHLY and CDR2 is FYNNEI in the germline V gene. This CDR3 region has 13 residues. The CDR3 here is CAGSGMGRGELFF. The DNA for the CDR3 is TGTGCCGGCAGTGGCATGGGCCGCGGGGAGCTGTTTTTT.

The J gene is TRBJ1-1, the V gene TRBV7-3; 10 nucleotides align to TRBD1. Germline-derived CDR1 and CDR2 are SGHTA and FQGTGA. Trimming removed 3 bases from V and 8 bases from J; junction bases left unmatched: 6. The CDR3 extends over 14 amino acids. CDR3 DNA sequence: TGTGCCAGCAGCTTCGGGACAGGGGAGGAGGAAGCTTTCTTT. This codes for CASSFGTGEEEAFF.

The sample holds many counts of this clonotype. The CDR3 here is CASSEPGQRVYGYTF. The CDR3 coding sequence is TGCGCCAGCAGCGAGCCGGGACAGAGGGTCTATGGCTACACCTTC. The rearrangement joins TRBV4-1 to TRBJ1-2; 7 bases match TRBD1. The CDR3 runs 15 residues. The germline CDR1 and CDR2 sequences are MGHRA and YSYEKL. The junction had 10 bases not matched to a gene; V was cut back by 5 bases and J by 4 bases.

This clonotype was recorded many times. The chain is built from TRBV28 and TRBJ1-2; D is uncertain. The CDR3 loop spans 14 amino acids. Germline V gene lookup returns CDR1 MDHEN and CDR2 SYDVKM. Trimming cost V 4 bases and J 0 bases, with 9 bases left between them. CDR3 region: CASSYGAANYGYTF. The CDR3 nucleotides read TGTGCCAGCAGTTACGGAGCCGCTAACTATGGCTACACCTTC.

This clonotype was detected ten times or more. This CDR3 is CASSPGFGEQYF. CDR3 DNA sequence: TGTGCCAGCAGCCCCGGTTTTGGCGAGCAGTACTTC. The V and J genes are TRBV7-6 and TRBJ2-7; D remains unclear. Trimming took 5 bases from V and 6 from J, leaving 11 bases between them. This CDR3 is built from 12 residues. Germline V gives CDR1 SGHVS, CDR2 FNYEAQ.

The sample holds a few counts of this clonotype. Its ends do not fully match the called genes, so a read error is possible. The chain is built from TRBV10-3 and TRBJ1-2, with D unclear. Germline-derived CDR1 and CDR2 are ENHRY and SYGVKD. This CDR3 is 11 amino acids long. CDR3 residues: CAISETWGYSF. Written as DNA, the CDR3 is TGTGCCATCAGTGAAACTTGGGGATATTCCTTC.

This clonotype was recorded at least ten times. CDR3 bases: TGTGCCAGCAGCAAGACAGGGTTCGAAGCTTTCTTT. Protein product: CASSKTGFEAFF. The chain has TRBV9 and TRBJ1-1; 7 bases are shared with TRBD1. Germline assignment: CDR1 SGDLS and CDR2 YYNGEE. The CDR3 runs to 12 residues. Losses at the gene ends were 4 bases for V and 8 bases for J; bases not matched to a gene: 5.